The table lists the clone carrying this T cell receptor beta chain with a few counts. Its target is not known. The investigators amplified TCR beta CDR3 regions from RNA transcripts. HTBI primers drove first-round RT-PCR of the TCR CDR3. TCRdb re-derived calls from the multiplex PCR reads in MiXCR, one entry per CDR3 protein. This table has 280,000 or so distinct CDR3 sequences, 13% to 15% appearing once. These data originate in a study of T cells in Graves' hyperthyroidism and ophthalmopathy. The study, taken as a whole, reports: Most clonotypes expanded in thyroid above 0.001 were likewise present in blood.

Exclusions: uncontrolled infection, other autoimmune disease, pregnancy, lactation. The clonotype originates from a woman in her forties or fifties with Graves' hyperthyroidism that later progressed to Graves' ophthalmopathy. Material for sequencing was blood.

The CDR3 loop reads CASSYADSNNQPQHF. The CDR3 nucleotides read TGTGCCAGCAGCTACGCCGACAGCAACAATCAGCCCCAGCATTTT. This chain links TRBV6-1 with TRBJ1-5, with D maybe TRBD1 (5 bases). CDR1 and CDR2 (germline): MNHNS, SASEGT. V was clipped by 6 bases and J by 3 bases, with 15 bases between them. The length of the CDR3 is 15 residues.